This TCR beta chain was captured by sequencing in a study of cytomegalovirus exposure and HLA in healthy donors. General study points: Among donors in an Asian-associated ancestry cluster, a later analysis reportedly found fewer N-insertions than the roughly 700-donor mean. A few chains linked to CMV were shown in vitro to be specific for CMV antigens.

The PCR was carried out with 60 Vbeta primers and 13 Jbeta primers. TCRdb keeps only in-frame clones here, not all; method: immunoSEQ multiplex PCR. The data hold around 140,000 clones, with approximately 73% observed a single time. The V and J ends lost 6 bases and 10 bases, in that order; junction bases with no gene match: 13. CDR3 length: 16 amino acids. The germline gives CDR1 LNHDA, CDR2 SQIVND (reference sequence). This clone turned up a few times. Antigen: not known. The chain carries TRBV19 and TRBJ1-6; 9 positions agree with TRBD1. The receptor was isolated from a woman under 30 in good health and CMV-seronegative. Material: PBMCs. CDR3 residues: CASRVGDRVRESPLHF. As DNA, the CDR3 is TGTGCCAGTAGGGTTGGGGACAGGGTCAGAGAATCACCCCTCCACTTT.